This is a list of T cell receptor beta chains from one sample in a study of T cell responses to AZD1222 COVID-19 vaccine. Measured with immunoSEQ multiplex PCR; TCRdb has only the in-frame clones, and not every one. The sample consists of around 130,000 clones, 89% of them appearing once. Sequences were derived from peripheral blood, sampled 28 days after the second AZD1222 dose. Receptors were obtained from an adult who received the AZD1222 COVID-19 vaccine. Each CDR3 is given with its conserved first and last residue. Each record gives: V gene, D gene, J gene, clone size, CDR3 protein, CDR3 DNA. A D gene is named only where the DNA matches it firmly. Size tells how often a clone was seen (once, few, many) or the class of an expanded clone, and some rows leave it out.

>TRBV18|TRBD1|TRBJ1-1|-
CASSPDRVVAEAFF
TGTGCCAGCTCACCGGACAGGGTTGTGGCTGAAGCTTTCTTT
>TRBV5-1|-|TRBJ1-2|-
CASSLLGEGYTF
TGCGCCAGCAGTCTGCTTGGAGAGGGCTACACCTTC
>TRBV19|-|TRBJ1-1|once
CASSIGLLAEAFF
TGTGCCAGTAGTATCGGCCTGCTGGCTGAAGCTTTCTTT
>TRBV19|TRBD1|TRBJ2-7|-
CASSTRDRGLNEQYF
TGTGCCAGTAGTACCCGGGACAGGGGGCTCAACGAGCAGTACTTC
>TRBV7-2|-|TRBJ1-5|-
CASSSGRQQPQHF
TGTGCCAGCAGCTCAGGCAGGCAGCAGCCCCAGCATTTT
>TRBV5-1|-|TRBJ1-2|-
CASSVGGGLYGYTF
TGCGCCAGCAGCGTAGGGGGAGGGCTATATGGCTACACCTTC
>TRBV20-1|-|TRBJ2-2|-
CSARSTGELFF
TGCAGTGCCCGATCCACCGGGGAGCTGTTTTTT
>TRBV5-5|TRBD1|TRBJ1-3|-
CASSLRVQGAGNTIYF
TGTGCCAGCAGCTTGCGGGTGCAGGGGGCAGGAAACACCATATATTTT
>TRBV30|-|TRBJ1-3|-
CAWSVGGRNTIYF
TGTGCCTGGAGTGTGGGCGGAAGAAACACCATATATTTT
>TRBV7-6|TRBD2|TRBJ2-3|-
CASSTGTSGRRDTQYF
TGTGCCAGCAGCACAGGGACTAGCGGCCGCCGAGATACGCAGTATTTT
>TRBV12-3/TRBV12-4|-|TRBJ1-2|few
CASSRALYGYTF
TGTGCCAGCAGTCGGGCCCTCTATGGCTACACCTTC
>TRBV7-6|-|TRBJ1-1|-
CASSFPNPDGLLREAFF
TGTGCCAGCAGCTTCCCCAATCCGGACGGTCTCCTTAGGGAAGCTTTCTTT
>TRBV2|TRBD2|TRBJ2-1|-
CASRPTSGVQFF
TGTGCCAGCCGACCGACTAGCGGGGTACAGTTCTTC
>TRBV23-1|TRBD1|TRBJ1-5|-
CASILPEGTAYNQPQHF
TGCGCCAGCATTCTCCCCGAGGGGACAGCTTACAATCAGCCCCAGCATTTT
>TRBV9|-|TRBJ1-1|-
CASSLVGGTEAFF
TGTGCCAGCAGCCTAGTCGGGGGCACTGAAGCTTTCTTT
>TRBV11-1|TRBD2|TRBJ2-5|few
CASSYRTSPETQYF
TGTGCCAGCAGCTACCGGACTAGCCCCGAGACCCAGTACTTC
>TRBV3-1/TRBV3-2|-|TRBJ1-2|-
CASSQGPGAGYTF
TGTGCCAGCAGCCAAGGGCCAGGCGCTGGCTACACCTTC
>TRBV13|-|TRBJ2-3|-
CASSPSGSAADTQYF
TGTGCCAGCAGCCCGAGTGGGAGTGCGGCAGATACGCAGTATTTT
>TRBV6-5|-|TRBJ1-3|-
CASTGVVPGNTIYF
TGTGCCAGCACAGGGGTGGTGCCTGGAAACACCATATATTTT
>TRBV7-9|-|TRBJ1-1|once
CASSSTGNTEAFF
TGTGCCAGCAGCTCAACAGGGAACACTGAAGCTTTCTTT
>TRBV5-1|TRBD2|TRBJ2-3|few
CASSSLPPGLAGSTDTQYF
TGCGCCAGCAGCTCCTTACCCCCTGGACTAGCGGGTAGCACAGATACGCAGTATTTT
>TRBV19|-|TRBJ2-1|-
CASSASPSSYNEQFF
TGTGCCAGTAGTGCTAGCCCTAGCTCCTACAATGAGCAGTTCTTC
>TRBV5-6|TRBD2|TRBJ2-1|-
CASSPWTSGYNEQFF
TGTGCCAGCAGCCCCTGGACTAGCGGCTACAATGAGCAGTTCTTC
>TRBV30|-|TRBJ1-4|-
CAWSLLTSRGEKLFF
TGTGCCTGGAGTCTGTTAACCAGCCGGGGTGAAAAACTGTTTTTT
>TRBV28|-|TRBJ1-2|-
CASSPGTEVYGYTF
TGTGCCAGCAGTCCCGGGACGGAAGTCTATGGCTACACCTTC
>TRBV5-8|TRBD1|TRBJ2-2|-
CASSLRGQGPGELFF
TGTGCCAGCAGCTTGAGGGGACAGGGCCCCGGGGAGCTGTTTTTT
>TRBV4-1|TRBD1|TRBJ1-4|-
CASSQVSGTGRLF
TGCGCCAGCAGCCAAGTGTCCGGGACAGGGAGGCTTTTT
>TRBV7-9|-|TRBJ1-5|-
CASSLARGQRNNQPQHF
TGTGCCAGCAGCTTAGCGAGGGGACAAAGAAACAATCAGCCCCAGCATTTT
>TRBV18|-|TRBJ1-5|-
CASSGGANQPQHF
TGTGCCAGCTCAGGTGGAGCCAATCAGCCCCAGCATTTT
>TRBV15|-|TRBJ1-5|-
CATSRDLADNQPQHF
TGTGCCACCAGCAGAGATTTAGCAGACAATCAGCCCCAGCATTTT
>TRBV6-5|TRBD2|TRBJ2-1|-
CANASGGEGDEQFF
TGTGCCAACGCTAGCGGGGGGGAGGGGGATGAGCAGTTCTTC
>TRBV2|-|TRBJ1-5|-
CASSPRGGGYGQPQHF
TGTGCCAGCAGTCCCAGGGGAGGGGGGTACGGTCAGCCCCAGCATTTT
>TRBV6-5|TRBD2|TRBJ2-7|few
CASSFSGSAYEQYF
TGTGCCAGCAGTTTTAGCGGGAGTGCCTACGAGCAGTACTTC
>TRBV5-1|TRBD1|TRBJ1-1|-
CASSPTGEVDTEAFF
TGCGCCAGCAGCCCGACAGGGGAGGTGGACACTGAAGCTTTCTTT
>TRBV5-1|-|TRBJ2-5|-
CASSLSPGGPETQYF
TGCGCCAGCAGCTTAAGCCCAGGGGGGCCAGAGACCCAGTACTTC
>TRBV7-9|-|TRBJ1-5|once
CASSHSRGNQPQHF
TGTGCCAGCAGCCATTCGCGCGGGAATCAGCCCCAGCATTTT
>TRBV16|TRBD1|TRBJ2-7|-
CASSQWGQGSWNEQYF
TGTGCCAGCAGCCAATGGGGACAGGGCTCCTGGAACGAGCAGTACTTC
>TRBV5-1|TRBD1|TRBJ1-6|-
CASSLVVRDRGNSPLHF
TGCGCCAGCAGCTTAGTCGTCAGGGACAGGGGGAATTCACCCCTCCACTTT
>TRBV18|-|TRBJ2-3|-
CASSTTSPSGDTQYF
TGTGCCAGCTCTACCACCAGTCCTAGTGGAGATACGCAGTATTTT
>TRBV10-3|-|TRBJ1-1|once
CAISESGPKNTEAFF
TGTGCCATCAGTGAGTCGGGACCGAAGAACACTGAAGCTTTCTTT
>TRBV9|-|TRBJ1-5|-
CASSVEAAGPQHF
TGTGCCAGCAGCGTAGAGGCGGCCGGGCCCCAGCATTTT
>TRBV4-1|-|TRBJ1-1|once
CASSQEGGGDNAFF
TGCGCCAGCAGCCAAGAAGGTGGCGGAGACAACGCTTTCTTT
>TRBV2|-|TRBJ1-1|few
CASRLQRMNTEAFF
TGTGCCAGCAGGCTACAAAGAATGAACACTGAAGCTTTCTTT
>TRBV18|TRBD2|TRBJ2-3|-
CASSLGLAGVTDTQYF
TGTGCCAGCTCACTAGGACTAGCGGGAGTTACAGATACGCAGTATTTT
>TRBV27|-|TRBJ2-1|-
CANSLGQYNEQFF
TGTGCCAACAGTTTAGGACAATACAATGAGCAGTTCTTC
>TRBV6-5|-|TRBJ2-6|-
CASGTDWANVLTF
TGTGCCAGCGGGACCGACTGGGCCAACGTCCTGACTTTC
>TRBV11-2|-|TRBJ2-1|-
CASSLQDYNEQFF
TGTGCCAGCAGCCTCCAGGACTACAATGAGCAGTTCTTC
>TRBV6-5|TRBD2|TRBJ2-1|-
CASSLSGGEYNEQFF
TGTGCCAGCTCCCTTAGCGGGGGGGAATACAATGAGCAGTTCTTC
>TRBV30|-|TRBJ2-5|-
CAWSVQGETQYF
TGTGCCTGGAGTGTCCAGGGCGAGACCCAGTACTTC
>TRBV23-1|-|TRBJ1-2|-
CASSQSGFQNRYYGYTF
TGCGCCAGCAGTCAATCCGGGTTCCAGAACAGATACTATGGCTACACCTTC
>TRBV15|-|TRBJ1-5|-
CATSRGQRSNQPQHF
TGTGCCACCAGCAGAGGGCAGCGTAGCAATCAGCCCCAGCATTTT
>TRBV6-5|-|TRBJ1-6|-
CASSYREGGNSPLHF
TGTGCCAGCAGTTATCGGGAGGGGGGTAATTCACCCCTCCACTTT
>TRBV6-5|-|TRBJ2-3|-
CASSYGVGGLADTQYF
TGTGCCAGCAGTTACGGGGTGGGGGGGCTCGCAGATACGCAGTATTTT
>TRBV7-9|-|TRBJ1-1|-
CASSLRAEAFF
TGTGCCAGCAGCCTTAGGGCTGAAGCTTTCTTT
>TRBV19|-|TRBJ1-1|-
CASQGGVMNTEAFF
TGTGCCAGTCAAGGAGGGGTGATGAACACTGAAGCTTTCTTT
>TRBV30|-|TRBJ2-2|-
CAWSKGQGNSGELFF
TGTGCCTGGAGCAAGGGCCAGGGGAACTCCGGGGAGCTGTTTTTT
>TRBV27|TRBD2|TRBJ2-1|-
CASSPLGGGPNEQFF
TGTGCCAGCAGTCCTTTAGGCGGGGGGCCCAATGAGCAGTTCTTC
>TRBV18|-|TRBJ1-1|-
CASSPPGYTEAFF
TGTGCCAGCTCACCACCAGGCTACACTGAAGCTTTCTTT
>TRBV19|-|TRBJ1-5|-
CASRLYTAGSNQPQHF
TGTGCCAGTAGGCTGTATACGGCAGGTAGCAATCAGCCCCAGCATTTT